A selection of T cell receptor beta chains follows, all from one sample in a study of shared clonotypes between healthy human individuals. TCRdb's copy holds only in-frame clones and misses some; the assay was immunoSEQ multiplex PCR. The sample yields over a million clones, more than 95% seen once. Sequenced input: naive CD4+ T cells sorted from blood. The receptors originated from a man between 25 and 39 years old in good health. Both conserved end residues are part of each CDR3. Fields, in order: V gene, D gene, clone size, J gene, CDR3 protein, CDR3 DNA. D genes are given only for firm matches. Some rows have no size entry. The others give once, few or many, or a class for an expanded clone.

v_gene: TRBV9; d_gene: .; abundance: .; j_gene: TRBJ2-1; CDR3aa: CASSAAGAHYNEQFF; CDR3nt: TGTGCCAGCAGCGCCGCTGGGGCCCACTACAATGAGCAGTTCTTC
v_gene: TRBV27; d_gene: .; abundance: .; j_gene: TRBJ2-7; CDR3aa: CASSARGLQYF; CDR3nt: TGTGCCAGCAGTGCAAGGGGCTTGCAGTACTTC
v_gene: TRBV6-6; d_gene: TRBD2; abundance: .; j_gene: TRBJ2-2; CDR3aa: CASSLPGGGLTGELFF; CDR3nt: TGTGCCAGCAGCCTTCCGGGGGGAGGTCTCACCGGGGAGCTGTTTTTT
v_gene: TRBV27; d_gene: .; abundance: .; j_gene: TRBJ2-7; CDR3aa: CASSFSDSTYEQYF; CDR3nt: TGTGCCAGCAGTTTCTCGGACAGTACCTACGAGCAGTACTTC
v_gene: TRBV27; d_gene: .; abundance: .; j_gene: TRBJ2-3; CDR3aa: CASSLSGVGTDTQYF; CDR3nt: TGTGCCAGCAGTTTATCGGGAGTGGGCACAGATACGCAGTATTTT
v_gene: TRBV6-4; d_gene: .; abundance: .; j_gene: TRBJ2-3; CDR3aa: CASSDRTTGLDTQYF; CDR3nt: TGTGCCAGCAGTGACAGAACTACAGGGTTAGATACGCAGTATTTT
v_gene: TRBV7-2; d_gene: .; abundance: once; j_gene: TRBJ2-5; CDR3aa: CASSLAGQTQETQYF; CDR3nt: TGTGCCAGCAGCTTAGCCGGGCAGACCCAGGAGACCCAGTACTTC
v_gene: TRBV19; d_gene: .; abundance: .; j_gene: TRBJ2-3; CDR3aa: CASNQGLGDTQYF; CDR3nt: TGTGCCAGTAATCAAGGACTTGGGGATACGCAGTATTTT
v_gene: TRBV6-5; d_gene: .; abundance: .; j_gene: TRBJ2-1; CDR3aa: CASSHRASYNEQFF; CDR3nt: TGTGCCAGCAGTCACCGGGCCTCTTACAATGAGCAGTTCTTC
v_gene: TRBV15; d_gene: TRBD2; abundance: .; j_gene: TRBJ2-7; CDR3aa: CATSREKAGFPSEQYF; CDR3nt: TGTGCCACCAGCAGAGAAAAAGCGGGGTTCCCCTCCGAGCAGTACTTC
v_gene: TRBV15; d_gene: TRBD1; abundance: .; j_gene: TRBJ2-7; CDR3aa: CATSRGSGQGYEQYF; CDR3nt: TGTGCCACCAGCAGGGGGTCCGGACAGGGCTACGAGCAGTACTTC
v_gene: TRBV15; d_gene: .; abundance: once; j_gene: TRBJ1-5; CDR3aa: CATSRPGTNQPQHF; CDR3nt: TGTGCCACCAGTAGACCCGGGACAAATCAGCCCCAGCATTTT
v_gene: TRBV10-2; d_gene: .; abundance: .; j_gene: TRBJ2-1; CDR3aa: CASSEFPSSYNEQFF; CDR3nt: TGCGCCAGCAGTGAGTTTCCGAGCTCCTACAATGAGCAGTTCTTC
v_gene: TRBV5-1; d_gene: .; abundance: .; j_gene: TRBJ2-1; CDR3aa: CASSLQSGRLNEQFF; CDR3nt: TGCGCCAGCAGCTTGCAGTCAGGAAGGCTCAATGAGCAGTTCTTC
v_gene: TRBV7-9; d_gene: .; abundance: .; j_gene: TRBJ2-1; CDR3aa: CASSLAEFVNEQFF; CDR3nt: TGTGCCAGCAGCTTAGCGGAGTTTGTGAATGAGCAGTTCTTC
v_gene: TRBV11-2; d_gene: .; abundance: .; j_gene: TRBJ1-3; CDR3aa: CASSLSGGRGFSGNTIYF; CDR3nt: TGTGCCAGCAGCTTGAGCGGCGGTAGGGGTTTCTCTGGAAACACCATATATTTT
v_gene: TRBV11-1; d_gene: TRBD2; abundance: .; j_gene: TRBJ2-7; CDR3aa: CASARTSVTYEQYF; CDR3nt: TGTGCCAGCGCCCGGACTAGTGTCACATACGAGCAGTACTTC
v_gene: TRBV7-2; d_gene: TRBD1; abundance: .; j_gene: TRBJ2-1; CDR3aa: CASSRGTGDEQFF; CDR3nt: TGTGCCAGCAGCAGGGGGACAGGGGATGAGCAGTTCTTC
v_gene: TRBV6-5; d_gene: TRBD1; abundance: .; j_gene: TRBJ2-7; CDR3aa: CASSRYTQGAYEQYF; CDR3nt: TGTGCCAGCAGCCGATATACACAGGGGGCATACGAGCAGTACTTC
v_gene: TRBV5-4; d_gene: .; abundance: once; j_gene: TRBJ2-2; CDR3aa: CASRPEGLRVAGELFF; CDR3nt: TGTGCCAGCCGCCCGGAGGGCCTACGGGTCGCCGGGGAGCTGTTTTTT
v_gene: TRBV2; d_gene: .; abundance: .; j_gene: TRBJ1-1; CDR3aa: CASSAQRTAPAFF; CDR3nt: TGTGCCAGCAGTGCTCAGCGAACCGCACCCGCTTTCTTT
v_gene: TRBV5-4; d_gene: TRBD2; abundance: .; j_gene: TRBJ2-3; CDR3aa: CASSSASGITDTQYF; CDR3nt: TGTGCCAGCAGCTCGGCTAGCGGGATCACAGATACGCAGTATTTT
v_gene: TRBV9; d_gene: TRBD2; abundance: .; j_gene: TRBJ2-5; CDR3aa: CASSNPGLAGTNQETQYF; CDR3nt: TGTGCCAGCAGCAACCCGGGACTAGCGGGCACGAACCAAGAGACCCAGTACTTC
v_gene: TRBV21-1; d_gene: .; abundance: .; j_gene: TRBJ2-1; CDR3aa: CASSKTGRTPSNHEQFF; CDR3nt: TGTGCCAGCAGCAAGACGGGACGTACGCCTTCCAACCATGAGCAGTTCTTC
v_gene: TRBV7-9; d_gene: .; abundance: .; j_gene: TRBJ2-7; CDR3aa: CASSSRTVSYEQYF; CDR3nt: TGTGCCAGCAGCTCGCGGACGGTCTCCTACGAGCAGTACTTC
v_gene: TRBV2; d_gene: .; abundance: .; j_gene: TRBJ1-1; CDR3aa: CASCGGMRTEAFF; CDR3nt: TGTGCCAGTTGCGGGGGGATGAGGACTGAAGCTTTCTTT
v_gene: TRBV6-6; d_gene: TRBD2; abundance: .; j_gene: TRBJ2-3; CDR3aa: CASSYPAGDLTDTQYF; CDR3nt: TGTGCCAGCAGTTACCCAGCGGGAGATCTCACAGATACGCAGTATTTT
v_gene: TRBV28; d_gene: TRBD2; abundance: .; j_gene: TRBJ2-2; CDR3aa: CASSLFAGGPSGELFF; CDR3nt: TGTGCCAGCAGTTTATTTGCGGGAGGGCCGAGCGGGGAGCTGTTTTTT
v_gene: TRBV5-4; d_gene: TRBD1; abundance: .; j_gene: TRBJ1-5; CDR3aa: CASSLQGQDQPQHF; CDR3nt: TGTGCCAGCAGCTTGCAGGGACAGGATCAGCCCCAGCATTTT
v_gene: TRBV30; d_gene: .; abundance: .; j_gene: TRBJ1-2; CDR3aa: CARLPGRRYYGYTF; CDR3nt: TGTGCCCGCCTGCCCGGGAGGAGATACTATGGCTACACCTTC
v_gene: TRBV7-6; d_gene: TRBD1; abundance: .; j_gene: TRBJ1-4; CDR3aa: CASSLGTGGLEKLFF; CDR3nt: TGTGCCAGCAGCTTAGGAACAGGGGGTCTGGAAAAACTGTTTTTT
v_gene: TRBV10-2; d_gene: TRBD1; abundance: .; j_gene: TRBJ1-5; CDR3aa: CASRSRGNNQPQHF; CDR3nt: TGCGCCAGCAGGTCCAGGGGGAACAATCAGCCCCAGCATTTT
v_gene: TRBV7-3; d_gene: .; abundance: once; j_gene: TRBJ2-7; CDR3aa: CASSPGPSYEQYF; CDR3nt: TGTGCCAGCAGCCCAGGTCCGTCCTACGAGCAGTACTTC
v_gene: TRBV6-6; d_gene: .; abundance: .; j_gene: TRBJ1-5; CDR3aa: CASSYEISNQPQHF; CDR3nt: TGTGCCAGCAGTTACGAGATTAGCAATCAGCCCCAGCATTTT
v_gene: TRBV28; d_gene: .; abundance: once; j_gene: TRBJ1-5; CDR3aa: CASSLRGESNQPQHF; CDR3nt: TGTGCCAGCAGTTTGCGGGGGGAGAGCAATCAGCCCCAGCATTTT
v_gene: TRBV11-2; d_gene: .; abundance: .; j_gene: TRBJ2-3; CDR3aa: CASSLDPTSTDTQYF; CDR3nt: TGTGCCAGCAGCTTAGACCCCACGTCCACAGATACGCAGTATTTT
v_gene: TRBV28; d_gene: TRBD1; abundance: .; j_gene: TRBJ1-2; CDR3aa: CASSPTGHYGYTF; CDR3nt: TGTGCCAGCAGTCCGACAGGGCACTATGGCTACACCTTC
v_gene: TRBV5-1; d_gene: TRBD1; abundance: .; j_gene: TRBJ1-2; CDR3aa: CASSLDHPGGIGGYTF; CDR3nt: TGCGCCAGCAGCTTGGATCATCCAGGGGGCATCGGTGGCTACACCTTC
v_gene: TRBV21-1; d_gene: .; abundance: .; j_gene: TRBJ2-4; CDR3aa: CASSKVRTGYGTKNIQYF; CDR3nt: TGTGCCAGCAGCAAAGTACGGACAGGGTATGGAACCAAAAACATTCAGTACTTC
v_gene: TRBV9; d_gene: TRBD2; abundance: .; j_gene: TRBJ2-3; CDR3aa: CASKPNGLAGLSTDTQYF; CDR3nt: TGTGCCAGCAAACCAAACGGACTAGCGGGACTGAGCACAGATACGCAGTATTTT